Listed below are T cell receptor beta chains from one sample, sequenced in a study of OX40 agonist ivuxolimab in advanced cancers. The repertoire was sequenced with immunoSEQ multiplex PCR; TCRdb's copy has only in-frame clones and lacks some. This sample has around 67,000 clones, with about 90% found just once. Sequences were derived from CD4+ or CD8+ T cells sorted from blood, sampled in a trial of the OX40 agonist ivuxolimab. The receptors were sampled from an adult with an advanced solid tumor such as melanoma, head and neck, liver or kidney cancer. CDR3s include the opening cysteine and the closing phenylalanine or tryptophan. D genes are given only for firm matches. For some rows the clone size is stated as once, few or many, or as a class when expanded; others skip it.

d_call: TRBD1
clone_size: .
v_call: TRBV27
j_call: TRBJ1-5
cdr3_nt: TGTGCCAGCAGACTGACAGGGATTGTCTATAGCAATCAGCCCCAGCATTTT
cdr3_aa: CASRLTGIVYSNQPQHF

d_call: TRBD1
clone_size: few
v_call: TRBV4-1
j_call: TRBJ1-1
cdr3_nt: TGCGCCAGCAGCCAGTCCCGGGACAGGGGTTCGGACACTGAAGCTTTCTTT
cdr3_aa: CASSQSRDRGSDTEAFF

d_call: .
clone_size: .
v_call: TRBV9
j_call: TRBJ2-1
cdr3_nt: TGTGCCAGCAGCGTAGATGCAGGGAACAATGAGCAGTTCTTC
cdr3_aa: CASSVDAGNNEQFF

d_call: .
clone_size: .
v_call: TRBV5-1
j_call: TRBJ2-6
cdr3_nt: TGCGCCAGCAGCACCGCTACTGGGGCCAACGTCCTGACTTTC
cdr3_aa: CASSTATGANVLTF

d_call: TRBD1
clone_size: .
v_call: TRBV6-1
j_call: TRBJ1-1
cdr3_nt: TGTGCCAGCAGTGGACAGGGAGGGAACACTGAAGCTTTCTTT
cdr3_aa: CASSGQGGNTEAFF

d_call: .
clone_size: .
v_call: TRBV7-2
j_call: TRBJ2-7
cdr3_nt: TGTGCCAGCAGCTTAGGTCGGAGCTACGAGCAGTACTTC
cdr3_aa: CASSLGRSYEQYF

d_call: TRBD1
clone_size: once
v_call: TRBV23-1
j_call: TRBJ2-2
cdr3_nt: TGCGCCAGCACCGAAGACAGGGTGATATTTAGCACCGGGGAGCTGTTTTTT
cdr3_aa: CASTEDRVIFSTGELFF

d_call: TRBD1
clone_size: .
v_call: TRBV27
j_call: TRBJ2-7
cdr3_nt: TGTGCCAGCAGTCACCGGGACAGGGCTTACGAGCAGTACTTC
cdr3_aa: CASSHRDRAYEQYF

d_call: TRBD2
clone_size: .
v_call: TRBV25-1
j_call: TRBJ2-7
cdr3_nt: TGTGCCAGCAGTGAATGGGGGGAGGGGGAGCAGTACTTC
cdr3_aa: CASSEWGEGEQYF

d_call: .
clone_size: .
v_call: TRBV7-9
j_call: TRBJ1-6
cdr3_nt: TGTGCCAGCAGATGGACCCTCGACAGTTCACCCCTCCACTTT
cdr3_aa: CASRWTLDSSPLHF

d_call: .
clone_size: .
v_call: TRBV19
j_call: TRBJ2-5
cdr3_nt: TGTGCCAGTAGTGGGACCACTCAAGAGACCCAGTACTTC
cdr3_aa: CASSGTTQETQYF

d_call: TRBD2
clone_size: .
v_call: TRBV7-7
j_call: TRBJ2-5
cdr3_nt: TGTGCCAGCAGCTCGACTAGCGTGGCCGAGACCCAGTACTTC
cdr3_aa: CASSSTSVAETQYF

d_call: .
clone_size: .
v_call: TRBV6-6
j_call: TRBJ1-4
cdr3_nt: TGTGCCAGCAGCCGACACTCCGAAGACGAAAAACTGTTTTTT
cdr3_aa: CASSRHSEDEKLFF

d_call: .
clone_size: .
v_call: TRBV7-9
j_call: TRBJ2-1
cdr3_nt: TGTGCCAGCAGTCTCACGGGACTCCAGCCCTACAATGAGCAGTTCTTC
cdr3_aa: CASSLTGLQPYNEQFF

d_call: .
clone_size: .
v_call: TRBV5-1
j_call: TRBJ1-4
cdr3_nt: TGCGCCAGCAGGGTAGCAACTAATGAAAAACTGTTTTTT
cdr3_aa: CASRVATNEKLFF

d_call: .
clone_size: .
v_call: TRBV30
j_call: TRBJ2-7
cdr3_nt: TGTGCCTGGAGAGTGACGGGCGAGCAGTACTTC
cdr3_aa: CAWRVTGEQYF

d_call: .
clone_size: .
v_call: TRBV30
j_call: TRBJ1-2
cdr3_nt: TGTGCCTGGTCCCGGGGAGGGCCCCTCTATGGCTACACCTTC
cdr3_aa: CAWSRGGPLYGYTF

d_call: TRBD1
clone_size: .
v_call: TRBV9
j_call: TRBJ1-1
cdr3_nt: TGTGCCAGCAGCCCTCGACAGGGGGCAGATACTGAAGCTTTCTTT
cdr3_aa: CASSPRQGADTEAFF

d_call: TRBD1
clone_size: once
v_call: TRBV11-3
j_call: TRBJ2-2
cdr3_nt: TGTGCCAGCAGCCCTAGACACGGACAGGGGGCGACCGGGGAGCTGTTTTTT
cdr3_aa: CASSPRHGQGATGELFF

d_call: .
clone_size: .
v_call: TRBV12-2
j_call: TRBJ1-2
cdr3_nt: TGTGCAAGTCGCTTAGCGGAGGGATCCTATGGCTACACCTTC
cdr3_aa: CASRLAEGSYGYTF

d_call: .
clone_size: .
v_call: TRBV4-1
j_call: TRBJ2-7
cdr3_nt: TGCGCCAGCAGCCAAGGGTACAGAGCCTACGAGCAGTACTTC
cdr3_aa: CASSQGYRAYEQYF

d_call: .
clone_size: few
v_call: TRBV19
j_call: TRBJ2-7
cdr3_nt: TGTGCCAGTAGTATAGATACGACCTACGAGCAGTACTTC
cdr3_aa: CASSIDTTYEQYF

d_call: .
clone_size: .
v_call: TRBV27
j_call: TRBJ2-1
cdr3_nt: TGTGCCAGCAGTTTATCTTCAGGGGCGTACTACAATGAGCAGTTCTTC
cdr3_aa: CASSLSSGAYYNEQFF

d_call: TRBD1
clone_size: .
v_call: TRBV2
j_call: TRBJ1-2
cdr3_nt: TGTGCCAGCAGTGAAGAGGGACAGGGGGATGGCTACACCTTC
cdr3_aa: CASSEEGQGDGYTF

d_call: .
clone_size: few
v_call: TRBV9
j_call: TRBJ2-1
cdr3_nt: TGTGCCAGCAGCGTCTTCCCCACTAGTACCGGTTACAATGAGCAGTTCTTC
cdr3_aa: CASSVFPTSTGYNEQFF

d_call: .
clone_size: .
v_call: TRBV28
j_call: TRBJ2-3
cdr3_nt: TGTGCCAGCAGTCCCCCGGGGCTTGACACAGATACGCAGTATTTT
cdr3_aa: CASSPPGLDTDTQYF

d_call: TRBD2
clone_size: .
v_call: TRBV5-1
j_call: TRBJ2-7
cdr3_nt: TGCGCCAGCAGGAGGGACTACCTCTCCTACGAGCAGTACTTC
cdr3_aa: CASRRDYLSYEQYF

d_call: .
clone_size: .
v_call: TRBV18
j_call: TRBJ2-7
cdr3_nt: TGTGCCAGCTCACCCGGCAGGGGAGGGGAGCAGTACTTC
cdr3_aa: CASSPGRGGEQYF

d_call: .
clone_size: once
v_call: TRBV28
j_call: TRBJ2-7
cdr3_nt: TGTGCCAGCAGCTCCCCCGCCGGCCAGTCCTACGAGCAGTACTTC
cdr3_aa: CASSSPAGQSYEQYF

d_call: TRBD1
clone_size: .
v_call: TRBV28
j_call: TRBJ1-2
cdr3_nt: TGTGCCAGCAGTTTAATTGTCAGGGGGAACTATGGCTACACCTTC
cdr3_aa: CASSLIVRGNYGYTF

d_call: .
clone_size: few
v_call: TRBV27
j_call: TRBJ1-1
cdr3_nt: TGTGCCAGCAGTCCCCGGGAGAACACTGAAGCTTTCTTT
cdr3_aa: CASSPRENTEAFF

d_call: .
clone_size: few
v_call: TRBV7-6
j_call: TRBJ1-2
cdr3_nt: TGTGCCAGCAGCCCTAACGCGCACCCCGGAGGCTACACCTTC
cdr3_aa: CASSPNAHPGGYTF

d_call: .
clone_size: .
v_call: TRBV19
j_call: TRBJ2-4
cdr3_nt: TGTGCCAGTAGTCCCCAGGGAATTGGCAAAAACATTCAGTACTTC
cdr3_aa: CASSPQGIGKNIQYF

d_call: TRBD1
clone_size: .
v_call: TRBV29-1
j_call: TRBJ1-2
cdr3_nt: TGCAGCGTGGGGGGACAGGGTGACTATGGCTACACCTTC
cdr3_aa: CSVGGQGDYGYTF

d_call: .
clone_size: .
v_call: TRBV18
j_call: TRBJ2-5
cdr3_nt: TGTGCCAGCTCACCATCCAAGACAGAAGAGACCCAGTACTTC
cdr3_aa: CASSPSKTEETQYF

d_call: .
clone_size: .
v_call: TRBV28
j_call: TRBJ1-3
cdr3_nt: TGTGCCAGCAGTCACCCTAGGCTAGGACGGACCTACTCTGGAAACACCATATATTTT
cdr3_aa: CASSHPRLGRTYSGNTIYF

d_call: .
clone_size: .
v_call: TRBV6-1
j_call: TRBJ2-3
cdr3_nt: TGTGCCAGCAGTGATTCCCCGCGAGGGGATACGCAGTATTTT
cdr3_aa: CASSDSPRGDTQYF

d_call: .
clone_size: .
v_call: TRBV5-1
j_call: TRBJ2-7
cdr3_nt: TGCGCCAGCAGCTTGTTGTCAGGGAAAGAGGACGAGCAGTACTTC
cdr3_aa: CASSLLSGKEDEQYF

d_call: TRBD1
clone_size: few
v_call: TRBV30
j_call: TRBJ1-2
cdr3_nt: TGTGCCTGGACGAAGCGACAGGGGGCTGGCTACACCTTC
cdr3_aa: CAWTKRQGAGYTF

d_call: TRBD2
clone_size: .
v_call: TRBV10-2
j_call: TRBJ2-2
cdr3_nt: TGCGCCAGCAGTGCGGGACTAGCGGGAGGGCCTCGGGAGCTGTTTTTT
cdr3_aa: CASSAGLAGGPRELFF

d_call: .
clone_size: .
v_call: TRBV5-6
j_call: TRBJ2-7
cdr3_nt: TGTGCCAGCAGCTTGGAAATTCACTCCTACGAGCAGTACTTC
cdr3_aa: CASSLEIHSYEQYF

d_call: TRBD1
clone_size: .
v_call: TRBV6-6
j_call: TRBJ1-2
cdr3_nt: TGTGCCAGCAGCCCCGGGACAGCGTGGGACAACTATGGCTACACCTTC
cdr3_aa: CASSPGTAWDNYGYTF